This T cell receptor beta chain is drawn from a study of blood T cell repertoires in COVID-19. Study context: Collection of acute and convalescent COVID-19 samples took place in the United States, Italy and Spain.

The V end was cut by 7 bases, the J end by 0 bases, with 10 bases between. CDR1 is MDHEN, CDR2 SYDVKM, per germline. The CDR3 is made up of 14 amino acids. Generated by immunoSEQ multiplex PCR, the TCRdb table keeps only in-frame clones and is missing some. The repertoire holds 78,000 or so clones, with approximately 88% as singletons. The gene calls are TRBV28 and TRBJ1-5; weak D call: TRBD1 (6 bases). The sequencing input was peripheral blood. The TCR comes from a woman aged 45-60 years with acute or convalescent COVID-19. The CDR3 region has the DNA TGTGCCAGCACTTGGACAGCTAGCAATCAGCCCCAGCATTTT. This encodes CASTWTASNQPQHF. The entire variable domain, with the rest obtained from reference TRBV28 and TRBJ1-5, is as follows: DVKVTQSSRYLVKRTGEKVFLECVQDMDHENMFWYRQDPGLGLRLIYFSYDVKMKEKGDIPEGYSVSREKKERFSLILESASTNQTSMYLCASTWTASNQPQHFGDGTRLSIL.